Listed below are T cell receptor beta chains from one sample, sequenced in a study of T cell repertoires in cytomegalovirus infection. No cognate antigen is known for these TCRs. Each CDR3 protein gets one entry after TCRdb re-called the reads with MiXCR. Here the sample spans 110,000 or so distinct CDR3 sequences, roughly 31% being singletons. The sequences come from CD8+ T cells from cultured PBMCs, collected from culture after CMV antigen stimulation. These receptors all come from a human donor in good health (CMV status not recorded). Some clones in this sample may be carry-over from other donors' samples. Both conserved end residues are part of each CDR3. D genes are given only for firm matches. Size is omitted from some rows. Given values are once, few, many or a class for expanded clones.

CDR3aa	CDR3nt	d_gene	v_gene	j_gene	abundance
CASSSPSLEETQYF	TGTGCCAGCAGTTCGCCCTCCCTTGAAGAGACCCAGTACTTC	NA	TRBV28	TRBJ2-5	many
CASSLGTGPYNYGYTF	TGCGCCAGCAGCTTGGGGACAGGTCCGTATAACTATGGCTACACCTTC	TRBD1	TRBV5-1	TRBJ1-2	NA
CASKSAGNTGELFF	TGTGCCAGCAAGTCGGCAGGAAACACCGGGGAGCTGTTTTTT	NA	TRBV11-3	TRBJ2-2	NA
CASSQNGNTIYF	TGCGCCAGCAGCCAAAATGGAAACACCATATATTTT	NA	TRBV4-1	TRBJ1-3	NA
CASSLEAAGGPWTDTQYF	TGTGCCAGCAGCTTAGAAGCGGCGGGGGGGCCTTGGACAGATACGCAGTATTTT	TRBD2	TRBV7-2	TRBJ2-3	many
CASSARGTTGSTDTQYF	TGTGCCAGCAGCGCGCGGGGGACTACCGGTAGCACAGATACGCAGTATTTT	TRBD2	TRBV7-9	TRBJ2-3	NA
CASSFAGAWGSTYEQYF	TGTGCCAGCAGCTTTGCAGGGGCCTGGGGAAGCACCTACGAGCAGTACTTC	NA	TRBV11-1	TRBJ2-7	many
CASSPSYNTGELFF	TGTGCCAGCAGCCCCTCATACAACACCGGGGAGCTGTTTTTT	NA	TRBV5-5	TRBJ2-2	NA
CASSAAESSYNEQFF	TGTGCCAGCAGTGCCGCCGAGTCCTCCTACAATGAGCAGTTCTTC	NA	TRBV2	TRBJ2-1	NA
CASSQEWVRGSSYNSPLHF	TGCGCCAGCAGCCAGGAGTGGGTTCGGGGGAGCTCCTATAATTCACCCCTCCACTTT	NA	TRBV4-3	TRBJ1-6	few
CASTSPGMQDYGYTF	TGTGCCAGCACCTCTCCGGGGATGCAAGACTATGGCTACACCTTC	NA	TRBV7-9	TRBJ1-2	NA
CASSPFTNEKLFF	TGTGCCAGCAGCCCCTTTACTAATGAAAAACTGTTTTTT	NA	TRBV14	TRBJ1-4	many
CASSQGFRTAVTYEQYF	TGCGCCAGCAGCCAAGGTTTCAGGACAGCTGTTACCTACGAGCAGTACTTC	NA	TRBV4-1	TRBJ2-7	once
CASSSGQDSNQPQHF	TGCGCCAGCAGCTCGGGACAGGATAGCAATCAGCCCCAGCATTTT	TRBD1	TRBV4-1	TRBJ1-5	NA
CASTQAGYGYTF	TGTGCCAGCACCCAGGCGGGCTATGGCTACACCTTC	NA	TRBV6-2/TRBV6-3	TRBJ1-2	NA
CASSVRGALSPLHF	TGTGCCAGCAGTGTCAGAGGGGCACTCTCACCCCTCCACTTT	NA	TRBV6-1	TRBJ1-6	NA